The 30 T cell receptor beta chains below all came from one sample that was sequenced in a study of shared clonotypes between healthy human individuals. This table comes from immunoSEQ multiplex PCR, and its TCRdb copy is limited to in-frame clones, with some not included. The sample contains under 2.5 million clones, just under 95% of which appear only once. Sample: naive CD4+ T cells from PBMCs. Subset here: CD45RA+ positively selected. The receptors were sampled from a man between 18 and 29 years old in good health. Some clones in this sample may be carry-over from other donors' samples.

The gene calls are TRBV11-2 and TRBJ1-5; possibly TRBD1 for D (6 bases). This CDR3 has 16 residues. Trimming took 4 bases from V and 1 from J, leaving 14 bases between them. Looked up from germline, CDR1 is SGHAT and CDR2 is FQNNGV. The chain's CDR3 is CASSSSRGASNQPQHF. Written as DNA, the CDR3 is TGTGCCAGCAGCTCTTCCAGGGGCGCGAGCAATCAGCCCCAGCATTTT.

This rearrangement joins TRBV7-2 to TRBJ2-7; TRBD2 is a possible D gene (7 bases). The CDR3 totals 14 residues. Germline values: CDR1 SGHTA, CDR2 FQGNSA. The V and J ends lost 3 bases and 6 bases respectively, with 15 bases between them. This CDR3 is CASSLGAGEAEQYF. The CDR3 nucleotides read TGTGCCAGCAGCTTGGGGGCGGGGGAGGCCGAGCAGTACTTC.

J is TRBJ2-1 and V is TRBV21-1; no DNA check was done on the table's D call, TRBD2. TRBV21-1 is an annotated pseudogene. This CDR3 spans 17 amino acids. The chain's CDR3 is CASSKALWAGGPNEQFF. As DNA, the CDR3 is TGTGCCAGCAGCAAAGCGCTGTGGGCGGGAGGGCCTAATGAGCAGTTCTTC.

The rearrangement uses TRBV25-1 and TRBJ1-4, with 9 bases matching TRBD1. V was clipped by 7 bases and J by 6 bases; unmatched bases: 6. The length of the CDR3 is 14 residues. CDR1 and CDR2 from the germline V gene are MGHDK and SYGVNS. This CDR3 is CASTRTGVDEKLFF. The DNA of the CDR3 is TGTGCCAGCACTCGGACAGGGGTAGATGAAAAACTGTTTTTT.

The chain uses TRBV11-2 and TRBJ2-7; D unresolved. This CDR3 region has 15 residues. CDR1 and CDR2 (germline): SGHAT, FQNNGV. The germline V and J ends were trimmed by 4 bases and 2 bases, with 15 bases remaining between them. Here the CDR3 DNA reads TGTGCCAGCAGCTCGCCATCCACGACGGCCTACGAGCAGTACTTC. This translates into CASSSPSTTAYEQYF.

The chain couples TRBV28 to TRBJ2-7, with 11 bases fitting TRBD2. The CDR3 loop spans 18 amino acids. V lost 3 bases, J lost 0 bases, and 10 bases stayed unmatched. Germline CDR1 is MDHEN and CDR2 is SYDVKM. The CDR3 is CASSFSTYSGRASYEQYF. CDR3 DNA sequence: TGTGCCAGCAGTTTCTCAACCTATAGCGGGAGGGCCTCCTACGAGCAGTACTTC.

The genes are TRBV6-1 and TRBJ1-1, with TRBD1 matching 10 bases. Unmatched junction bases numbered 9, after V lost 7 bases and J lost 10 bases. Germline V gene lookup returns CDR1 MNHNS and CDR2 SASEGT. The length of the CDR3 is 13 residues. The CDR3 loop reads CASKVRRDRGAFF. The DNA of the CDR3 is TGTGCCAGCAAGGTTAGACGGGACAGGGGAGCTTTCTTT.

CDR3 in DNA: TGTGCCAGCAGCCCCACCCGACAGGCCAGCTACGAGCAGTACTTC. Its protein product is CASSPTRQASYEQYF. This chain joins TRBV13 and TRBJ2-7; the D gene is possibly TRBD1 (6 bases). The CDR3 consists of 15 residues. In germline, CDR1 is PRHDT, CDR2 FYEKMQ (reference sequence). V gave up 5 bases and J gave up 3 bases, with 17 bases separating them.

This clone was seen a single time. The rearrangement joins TRBV5-1 to TRBJ2-7, with D maybe TRBD1 (7 bases). The V and J ends lost 4 bases and 4 bases respectively, with 18 bases between them. The CDR3 runs 15 residues. Germline assignment: CDR1 SGHRS and CDR2 YFSETQ. The CDR3 protein is CASSHRGGGAYEQYF. In DNA, the CDR3 is TGCGCCAGCAGCCACCGAGGAGGGGGCGCGTACGAGCAGTACTTC.

This rearrangement joins TRBV11-3 to TRBJ2-7; 7 bases agree with TRBD2. Germline V gene data show CDR1 as SGHNT and CDR2 as YENEEA. V was clipped by 1 base and J by 1 base; unmatched bases: 1. The CDR3 sequence is 14 residues long. The chain's CDR3 is CASSLAGGSYEQYF. CDR3 bases: TGTGCCAGCAGCTTAGCGGGAGGATCCTACGAGCAGTACTTC.

The rearrangement joins TRBV9 to TRBJ1-3; 8 bases match TRBD1. Germline V lookup: CDR1 SGDLS, CDR2 YYNGEE. This CDR3 region has 16 residues. After removal of 0 bases from V and 5 bases from J, the junction contained 7 bases not matched to a gene. CDR3 DNA: TGTGCCAGCAGCGTAGGAGGCTCAGGGGGCCGAAACACCATATATTTT. It is translated as CASSVGGSGGRNTIYF.

This clone was counted a few times. This same CDR3 is encoded by further DNA sequences in the sample. The rearrangement links TRBV7-2 to TRBJ2-5; perhaps TRBD1 as D (6 bases). The CDR3 length is 13 residues. The germline gives CDR1 SGHTA, CDR2 FQGNSA. V was cut by 5 bases and J by 2 bases, with 9 bases left in between. The CDR3 protein is CASSLDRQETQYF. CDR3 nucleotides: TGTGCCAGCAGCCTGGACAGACAAGAGACCCAGTACTTC.

This rearrangement joins TRBV5-1 to TRBJ2-7; 7 nucleotides agree with TRBD1. V trimming: 2 bases; J trimming: 4 bases; junction bases outside the gene matches: 9. Germline lookup yields CDR1 SGHRS and CDR2 YFSETQ. The CDR3 is 15 amino acids. CDR3 bases: TGCGCCAGCAGCTTTGGGCAGGGGGAAGGTTACGAGCAGTACTTC. Protein sequence: CASSFGQGEGYEQYF.

The chain joins TRBV25-1 to TRBJ2-5, with D maybe TRBD2 (6 bases). Germline V CDR1 and CDR2: MGHDK, SYGVNS. V was pared by 4 bases and J by 1 base, with 13 bases between. The CDR3 consists of 15 residues. For the CDR3, the DNA is TGTGCCAGCAGTGTAGGAGGGGCGCCCCAAGAGACCCAGTACTTC. It yields the protein CASSVGGAPQETQYF.

This rearrangement joins TRBV28 to TRBJ1-4; D is ambiguous. CDR1 is MDHEN, CDR2 SYDVKM, per germline. The CDR3 contains 14 residues. Trimming stripped 5 bases from V and 4 bases from J, with 11 bases between. Here the CDR3 reads CASSVTLLNEKLFF. For the CDR3, the DNA is TGTGCCAGCAGTGTGACACTTCTTAATGAAAAACTGTTTTTT. The full variable domain, rest sourced from reference TRBV28 and TRBJ1-4, is DVKVTQSSRYLVKRTGEKVFLECVQDMDHENMFWYRQDPGLGLRLIYFSYDVKMKEKGDIPEGYSVSREKKERFSLILESASTNQTSMYLCASSVTLLNEKLFFGSGTQLSVL.

The gene calls are TRBV28 and TRBJ1-2; 7 positions agree with TRBD1. Losses at the gene ends were 5 bases for V and 2 bases for J; bases not matched to a gene: 11. There are 16 residues in the CDR3. In germline, CDR1 is MDHEN, CDR2 SYDVKM. The CDR3 region has the DNA TGTGCCAGCAGTCCGTTAGAGAGACAGGGAAACTATGGCTACACCTTC. It is translated as CASSPLERQGNYGYTF.

The J gene is TRBJ2-7, the V gene TRBV21-1; TRBD1, as called in the table, went unchecked against the DNA. TRBV21-1 is classified as a pseudogene. This CDR3 is 15 amino acids long. CDR3 DNA: TGTGCCAGCAGCATTGAGGGACAGGAAAACTACGAGCAGTACTTC. Its translation: CASSIEGQENYEQYF.

This clone was recorded only once. This CDR3 reads CASYDTYSYEQYF. Written as DNA, the CDR3 is TGTGCCAGCTACGACACGTACTCCTACGAGCAGTACTTC. The chain joins TRBV28 to TRBJ2-7; no clear D gene. Germline-derived CDR1 and CDR2 are MDHEN and SYDVKM. Trimming cost V 8 bases and J 0 bases, with 11 bases left between them. CDR3 size: 13 residues.

The rearrangement joins TRBV11-2 to TRBJ2-4, with TRBD2 matching over 7 bases. CDR1 and CDR2 (germline): SGHAT, FQNNGV. V was pared by 4 bases and J by 3 bases, with 15 bases of the junction left unmatched. CDR3 size: 18 residues. The chain's CDR3 is CASSSGGGRDPGKNIQYF. CDR3 nucleotides: TGTGCCAGCAGCTCTGGCGGAGGGAGGGATCCGGGCAAAAACATTCAGTACTTC.

The J gene is TRBJ2-7, the V gene TRBV5-1, with 8 bases identical to TRBD1. Per germline, CDR1 SGHRS and CDR2 YFSETQ. The ends lost 3 bases at V and 5 bases at J; junction bases unmatched: 7. The CDR3 loop spans 14 amino acids. The CDR3 DNA reads TGCGCCAGCAGCTCCCAGGGGGCCAGGAACGAGCAGTACTTC. It encodes CASSSQGARNEQYF.

V is TRBV2 and J is TRBJ1-2, with D unclear. The germline V gene has CDR1 SNHLY and CDR2 FYNNEI. The CDR3 loop spans 15 amino acids. Trimming pared 7 bases from V and 1 base from J, leaving 16 bases between. Written as DNA, the CDR3 is TGTGCCAGCACTGAGGCGGCCAGGAGTAACTATGGCTACACCTTC. It translates to CASTEAARSNYGYTF.

The CDR3 reads CASSGKGGARGNIQYF. The CDR3 DNA reads TGCGCCAGCAGCGGAAAAGGGGGCGCGAGGGGTAACATTCAGTACTTC. V and J are TRBV10-1 and TRBJ2-4; 7 bases agree with TRBD1. The trim removed 6 bases at V and 7 bases at J, leaving 15 bases unmatched. Germline values: CDR1 WNHNN, CDR2 SYGVQD (reference sequence). The CDR3 sequence is 16 residues long.

V is TRBV7-6 and J is TRBJ2-3, with TRBD2 matching over 7 bases. The CDR3 totals 14 residues. The germline CDR1 and CDR2 sequences are SGHVS and FNYEAQ. V shed 5 bases, J shed 1 base, and the junction held 3 bases outside the gene matches. The CDR3 sequence is CASSPRGGTDTQYF. The DNA for the CDR3 is TGTGCCAGCAGCCCACGGGGGGGCACAGATACGCAGTATTTT.

The genes are TRBV6-6 and TRBJ2-1; D is perhaps TRBD2 (5 bases). The CDR3 covers 14 residues. Germline CDR1 reads MNHNY; CDR2 reads SVGAGI (reference sequence). Trimming shortened V by 7 bases and J by 4 bases, and 14 bases separated the two germline ends. This chain's CDR3 is CASTRPEAYNEQFF. CDR3 coding DNA: TGTGCCAGCACCAGGCCGGAGGCATACAATGAGCAGTTCTTC.

The chain links TRBV2 to TRBJ2-1; TRBD2 matches at 10 bases. Germline CDR1 and CDR2: SNHLY and FYNNEI. V shed 4 bases and J 6 bases; nucleotides not matched to a gene: 6. CDR3 length: 15 residues. The CDR3 sequence is CASSGSSGRGNEQFF. The CDR3 nucleotides read TGTGCCAGCAGTGGTTCTAGCGGGAGAGGCAATGAGCAGTTCTTC.

The rearrangement links TRBV6-1 to TRBJ1-1; D perhaps matches TRBD1 (6 bases). Trimming shortened V by 2 bases and J by 9 bases, and 13 bases separated the two germline ends. CDR3 size: 13 residues. Germline CDR1 MNHNS, CDR2 SASEGT. The CDR3 spells CASSEQGPGQAFF. CDR3 bases: TGTGCCAGCAGTGAACAGGGGCCCGGGCAAGCTTTCTTT.

This clone was counted a single time. Just one base apart from a much larger clone, this may be a read error. The rearrangement joins TRBV6-5 to TRBJ2-5; D gene ambiguous. The CDR3 length is 11 residues. Looked up from germline, CDR1 is MNHEY and CDR2 is SVGAGI. V shed 4 bases and J shed 4 bases, with 4 bases lying between them. This CDR3 reads CASSLGETQYF. The CDR3 region has the DNA TGTGCCAGCAGTTTGGGAGAGACCCAGTACTTC.

Turning to this clone: This sample includes further DNA sequences coding for the same CDR3. The chain joins TRBV4-1 to TRBJ1-3; TRBD1 might be the D (5 bases). Germline values: CDR1 MGHRA, CDR2 YSYEKL. The CDR3 sequence is 14 residues long. V was shortened by 2 bases and J by 1 base, with 6 bases between the two germline ends. In DNA form, the CDR3 reads TGCGCCAGCAGCCAACCAGGGTCTGGAAACACCATATATTTT. It encodes CASSQPGSGNTIYF.

This chain links TRBV5-5 with TRBJ1-1, with TRBD1 as a possible D gene (5 bases). V shed 4 bases and J shed 2 bases, with 9 bases lying between them. Germline CDR1 and CDR2: SGHKS and YYEKEE (reference sequence). The CDR3 sequence is 13 residues long. The CDR3 loop reads CASSVQGNTEAFF. The CDR3 bases are TGTGCCAGCAGCGTGCAGGGTAACACTGAAGCTTTCTTT. Supplemented by reference TRBV5-5 and TRBJ1-1, the full variable domain reads DAGVTQSPTHLIKTRGQQVTLRCSPISGHKSVSWYQQVLGQGPQFIFQYYEKEERGRGNFPDRFSARQFPNYSSELNVNALLLGDSALYLCASSVQGNTEAFFGQGTRLTVV.

The chain uses TRBV5-1 and TRBJ2-6; no clear D gene. V was pared by 0 bases and J by 0 bases, with 16 bases between. The CDR3 length is 19 residues. Germline V CDR1 and CDR2: SGHRS, YFSETQ. The CDR3 protein is CASSLGPAGGSSGANVLTF. CDR3 DNA sequence: TGCGCCAGCAGCTTGGGTCCCGCCGGCGGATCCTCTGGGGCCAACGTCCTGACTTTC.